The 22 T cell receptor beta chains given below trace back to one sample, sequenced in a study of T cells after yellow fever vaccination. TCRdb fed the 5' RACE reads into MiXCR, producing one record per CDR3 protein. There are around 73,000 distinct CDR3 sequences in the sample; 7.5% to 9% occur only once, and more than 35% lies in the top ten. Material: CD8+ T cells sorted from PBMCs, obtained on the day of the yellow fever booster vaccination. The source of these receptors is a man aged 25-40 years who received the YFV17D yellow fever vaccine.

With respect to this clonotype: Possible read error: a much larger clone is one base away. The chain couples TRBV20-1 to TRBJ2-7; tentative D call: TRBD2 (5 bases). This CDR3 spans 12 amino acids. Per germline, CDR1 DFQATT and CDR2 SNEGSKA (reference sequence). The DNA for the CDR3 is TGCTGTGCTAGCTTGGGCTCCTACGAGCAGTACTTC. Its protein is CCASLGSYEQYF.

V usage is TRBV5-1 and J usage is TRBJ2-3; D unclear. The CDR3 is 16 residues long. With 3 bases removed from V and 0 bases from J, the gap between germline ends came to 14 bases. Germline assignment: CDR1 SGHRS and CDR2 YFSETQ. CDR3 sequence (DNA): TGCGCCAGCAGCTGGGGTGACACCACTAGCACAGATACGCAGTATTTT. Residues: CASSWGDTTSTDTQYF.

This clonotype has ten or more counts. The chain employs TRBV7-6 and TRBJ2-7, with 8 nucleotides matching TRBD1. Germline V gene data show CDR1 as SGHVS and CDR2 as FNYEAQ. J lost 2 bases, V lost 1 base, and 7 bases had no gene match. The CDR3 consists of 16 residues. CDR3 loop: CASSLDLTGETYEQYF. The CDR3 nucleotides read TGTGCCAGCAGCTTAGACTTGACAGGGGAAACCTACGAGCAGTACTTC.

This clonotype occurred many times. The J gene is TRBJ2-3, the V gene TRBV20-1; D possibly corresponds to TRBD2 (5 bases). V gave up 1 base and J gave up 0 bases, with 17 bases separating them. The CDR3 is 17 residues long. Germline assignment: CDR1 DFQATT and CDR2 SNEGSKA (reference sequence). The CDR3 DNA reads TGCAGTGCTAGAGGTGTGGGTTGGGGAGCTAGCACAGATACGCAGTATTTT. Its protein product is CSARGVGWGASTDTQYF.

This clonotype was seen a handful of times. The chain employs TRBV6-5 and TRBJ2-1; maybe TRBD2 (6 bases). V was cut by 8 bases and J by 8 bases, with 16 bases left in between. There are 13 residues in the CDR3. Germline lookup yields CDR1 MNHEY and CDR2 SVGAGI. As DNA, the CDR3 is TGTGCCAGCCGGGCGGGAATACGGGATGAGCAGTTCTTC. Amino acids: CASRAGIRDEQFF.

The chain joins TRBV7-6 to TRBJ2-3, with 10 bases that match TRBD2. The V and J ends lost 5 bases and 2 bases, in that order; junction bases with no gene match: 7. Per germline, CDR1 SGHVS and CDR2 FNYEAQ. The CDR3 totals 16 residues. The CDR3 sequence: CASSQTSGEDTDTQYF. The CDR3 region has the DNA TGTGCCAGCAGCCAAACTAGCGGGGAAGACACAGATACGCAGTATTTT.

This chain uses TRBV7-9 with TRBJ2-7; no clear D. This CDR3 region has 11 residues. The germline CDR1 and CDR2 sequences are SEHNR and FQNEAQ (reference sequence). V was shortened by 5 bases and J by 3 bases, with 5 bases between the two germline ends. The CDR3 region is CASSDNYEQYF. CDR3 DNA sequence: TGTGCCAGCAGCGACAACTACGAGCAGTACTTC.

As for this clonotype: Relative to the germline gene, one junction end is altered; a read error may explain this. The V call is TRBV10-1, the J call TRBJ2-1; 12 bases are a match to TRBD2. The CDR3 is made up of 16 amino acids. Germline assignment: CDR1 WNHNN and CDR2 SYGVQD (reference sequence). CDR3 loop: CASLSSGRASHNEQFF. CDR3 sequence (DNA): TGCGCCAGCCTGTCTAGCGGGAGGGCCTCCCACAATGAGCAGTTCTTC.

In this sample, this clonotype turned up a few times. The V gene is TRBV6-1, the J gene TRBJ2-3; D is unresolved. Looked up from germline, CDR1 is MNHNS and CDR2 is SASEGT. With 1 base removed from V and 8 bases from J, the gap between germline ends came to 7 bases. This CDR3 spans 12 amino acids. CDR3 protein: CASSEGSGTQYF. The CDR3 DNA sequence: TGTGCCAGCAGTGAAGGTTCTGGTACGCAGTATTTT.

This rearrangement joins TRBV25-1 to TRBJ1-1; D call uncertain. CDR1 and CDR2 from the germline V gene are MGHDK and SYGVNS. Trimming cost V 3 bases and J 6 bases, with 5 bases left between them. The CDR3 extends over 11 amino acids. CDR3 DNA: TGTGCCAGCAGTGATGACCCTGAAGCTTTCTTT. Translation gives CASSDDPEAFF.

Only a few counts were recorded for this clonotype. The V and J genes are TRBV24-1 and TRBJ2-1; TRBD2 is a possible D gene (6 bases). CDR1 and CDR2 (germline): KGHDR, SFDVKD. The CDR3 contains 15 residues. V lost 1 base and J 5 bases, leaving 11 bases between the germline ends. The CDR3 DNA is TGTGCCACCAGTGATTTATTAGGCGGGGACAATGAGCAGTTCTTC. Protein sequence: CATSDLLGGDNEQFF.

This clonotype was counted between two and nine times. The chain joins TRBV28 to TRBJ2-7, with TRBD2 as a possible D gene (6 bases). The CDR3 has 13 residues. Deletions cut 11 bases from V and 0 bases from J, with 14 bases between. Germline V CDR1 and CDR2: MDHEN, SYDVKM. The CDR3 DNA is TGTGCCGGAGGGCGGCCGGACTCCTACGAGCAGTACTTC. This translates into CAGGRPDSYEQYF. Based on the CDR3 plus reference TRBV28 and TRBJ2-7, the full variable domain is DVKVTQSSRYLVKRTGEKVFLECVQDMDHENMFWYRQDPGLGLRLIYFSYDVKMKEKGDIPEGYSVSREKKERFSLILESASTNQTSMYLCAGGRPDSYEQYFGPGTRLTVT.

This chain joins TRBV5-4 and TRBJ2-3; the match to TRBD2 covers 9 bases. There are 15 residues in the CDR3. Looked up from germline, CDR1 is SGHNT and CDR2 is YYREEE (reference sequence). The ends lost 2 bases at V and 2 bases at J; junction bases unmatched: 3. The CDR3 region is CASSFAGGNTDTQYF. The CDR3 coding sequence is TGTGCCAGCAGCTTCGCGGGAGGGAACACAGATACGCAGTATTTT. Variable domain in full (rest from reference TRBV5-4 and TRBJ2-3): ETGVTQSPTHLIKTRGQQVTLRCSSQSGHNTVSWYQQALGQGPQFIFQYYREEENGRGNFPPRFSGLQFPNYSSELNVNALELDDSALYLCASSFAGGNTDTQYFGPGTRLTVL.

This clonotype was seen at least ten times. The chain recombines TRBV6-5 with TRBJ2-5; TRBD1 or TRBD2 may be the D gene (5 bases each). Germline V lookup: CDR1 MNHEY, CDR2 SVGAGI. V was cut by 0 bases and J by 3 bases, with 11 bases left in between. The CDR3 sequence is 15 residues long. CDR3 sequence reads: CASSYSAGREETQYF. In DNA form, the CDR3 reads TGTGCCAGCAGTTACTCGGCAGGGCGGGAAGAGACCCAGTACTTC.

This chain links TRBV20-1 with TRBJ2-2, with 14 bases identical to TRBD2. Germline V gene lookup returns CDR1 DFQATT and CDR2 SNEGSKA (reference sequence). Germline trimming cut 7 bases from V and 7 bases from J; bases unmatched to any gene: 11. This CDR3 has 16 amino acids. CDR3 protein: CSVLSGTSGRGGELFF. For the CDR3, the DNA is TGCAGTGTCCTCTCCGGGACTAGCGGGAGAGGCGGGGAGCTGTTTTTT.

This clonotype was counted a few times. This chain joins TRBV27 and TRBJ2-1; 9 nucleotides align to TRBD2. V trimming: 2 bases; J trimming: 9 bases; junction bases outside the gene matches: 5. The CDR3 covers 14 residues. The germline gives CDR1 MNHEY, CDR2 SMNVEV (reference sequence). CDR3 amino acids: CASSLGGRAGEQFF. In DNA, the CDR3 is TGTGCCAGCAGTTTAGGCGGGAGGGCGGGTGAGCAGTTCTTC.

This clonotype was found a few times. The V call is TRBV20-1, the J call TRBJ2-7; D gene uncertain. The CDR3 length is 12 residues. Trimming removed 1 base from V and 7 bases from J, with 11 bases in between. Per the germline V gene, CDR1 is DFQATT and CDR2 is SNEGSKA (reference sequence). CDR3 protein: CSARGASIEQYF. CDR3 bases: TGCAGTGCTAGAGGGGCATCCATTGAGCAGTACTTC.

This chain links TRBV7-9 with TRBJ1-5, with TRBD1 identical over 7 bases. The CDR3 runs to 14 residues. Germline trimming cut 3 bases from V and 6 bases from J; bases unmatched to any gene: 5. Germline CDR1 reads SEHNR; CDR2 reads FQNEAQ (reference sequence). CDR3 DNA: TGTGCCAGCAGCTTCGACAGGGACGGTCAGCCCCAGCATTTT. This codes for CASSFDRDGQPQHF.

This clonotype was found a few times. CDR3 nucleotide sequence: TGCAGTGCTAGAGATTGGGGGCAGGGCACAGATACGCAGTATTTT. It encodes CSARDWGQGTDTQYF. The chain combines TRBV20-1 with TRBJ2-3, with a possible D match to TRBD1 (6 bases). CDR1 and CDR2 from the germline V gene are DFQATT and SNEGSKA (reference sequence). Trimming removed 0 bases from V and 1 base from J, with 11 bases in between. This CDR3 is 15 amino acids long.

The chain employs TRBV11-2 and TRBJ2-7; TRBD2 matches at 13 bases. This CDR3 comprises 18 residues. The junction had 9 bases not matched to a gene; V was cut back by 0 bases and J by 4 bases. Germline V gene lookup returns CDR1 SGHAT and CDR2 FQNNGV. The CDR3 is CASSLDGWTSGRTYEQYF. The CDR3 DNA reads TGTGCCAGCAGCTTAGATGGGTGGACTAGCGGGAGAACGTACGAGCAGTACTTC.

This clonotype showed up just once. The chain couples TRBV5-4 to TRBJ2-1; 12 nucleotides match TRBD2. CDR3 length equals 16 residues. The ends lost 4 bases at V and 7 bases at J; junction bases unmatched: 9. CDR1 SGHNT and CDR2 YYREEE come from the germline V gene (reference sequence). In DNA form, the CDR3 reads TGTGCCAGCAGCGGCGAGGGACTAGCGGGTTTAAATGAGCAGTTCTTC. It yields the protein CASSGEGLAGLNEQFF.

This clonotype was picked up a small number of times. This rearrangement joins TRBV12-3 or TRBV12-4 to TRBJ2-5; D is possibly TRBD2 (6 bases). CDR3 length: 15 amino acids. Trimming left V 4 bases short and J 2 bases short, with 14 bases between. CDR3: CASSSSGGRQETQYF. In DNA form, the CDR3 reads TGTGCCAGCAGTTCATCCGGGGGTCGACAAGAGACCCAGTACTTC.